The rows below give T cell receptor beta chains drawn from one sample of a study of a mutant IDH1 vaccine in newly diagnosed glioma. Clones were read by immunoSEQ multiplex PCR, and TCRdb kept only the in-frame ones, dropping some. The sample yields about 52,000 clones, 90% to 95% seen once. Antigens of these TCRs are unknown. The sequencing here drew on PBMCs, taken from a glioma patient whose treatment included an IDH1 peptide vaccine. The receptors derive from a man in his fifties with glioma. Both conserved end residues are part of each CDR3. Each record gives: V gene, clone size, J gene, D gene, CDR3 protein, CDR3 DNA. The D gene is left open where the match is weak. Where a row states a size, it is once, few, many or the class of an expanded clone; other rows omit it.

TRBV5-1	.	TRBJ2-1	TRBD2	CASRITHLGLAGAEQFF	TGCGCCAGCAGGATAACACACCTTGGACTAGCGGGAGCCGAGCAGTTCTTC
TRBV6-1	.	TRBJ2-5	.	CASSRGETQYF	TGTGCCAGCAGCAGAGGAGAGACCCAGTACTTC
TRBV6-5	.	TRBJ2-1	.	CASSYGGVSRNEQFF	TGTGCCAGCAGTTACGGTGGTGTCTCCCGAAATGAGCAGTTCTTC
TRBV7-2	.	TRBJ1-2	TRBD1	CASSLDGQGSGYTF	TGTGCCAGCAGCTTAGACGGACAGGGGTCTGGCTACACCTTC
TRBV4-3	.	TRBJ2-7	TRBD1	CASSQGTGTYEQYF	TGCGCCAGCAGCCAAGGGACAGGGACCTACGAGCAGTACTTC
TRBV27	.	TRBJ2-7	.	CASSLSRNYEQYF	TGTGCCAGCAGTTTATCGCGGAACTACGAGCAGTACTTC
TRBV7-9	.	TRBJ2-5	.	CASSPGTGYRETQYF	TGTGCCAGCAGCCCAGGAACAGGGTATCGAGAGACCCAGTACTTC
TRBV28	.	TRBJ2-3	TRBD2	CASTLAAITDTQYF	TGTGCCAGCACCCTAGCGGCGATCACAGATACGCAGTATTTT
TRBV5-1	.	TRBJ2-1	.	CASSRQDTYNEQFF	TGCGCCAGCAGCAGACAGGACACTTACAATGAGCAGTTCTTC
TRBV4-3	.	TRBJ2-1	.	CASSPRDNYNEQFF	TGCGCCAGCAGCCCCCGGGACAATTACAATGAGCAGTTCTTC
TRBV7-8	.	TRBJ1-4	.	CASSLGVWSEKLFF	TGTGCCAGCAGCTTAGGTGTCTGGAGTGAAAAACTGTTTTTT
TRBV9	once	TRBJ2-2	.	CASRAQGSSDTGELFF	TGTGCCAGCAGAGCCCAGGGTTCATCGGACACCGGGGAGCTGTTTTTT
TRBV9	.	TRBJ2-2	.	CASSGGKTGELFF	TGTGCCAGCAGCGGAGGGAAAACCGGGGAGCTGTTTTTT
TRBV10-1	.	TRBJ2-7	TRBD2	CASSDRTSGDYEQYF	TGCGCCAGCAGTGACCGGACTAGCGGAGATTACGAGCAGTACTTC
TRBV23-1	.	TRBJ2-1	TRBD1	CASSRRQGASYNEQFF	TGCGCCAGCAGTCGCCGACAGGGGGCTTCCTACAATGAGCAGTTCTTC
TRBV9	.	TRBJ2-1	TRBD2	CASSLSGTSGRVVYNEQFF	TGTGCCAGCAGCCTCTCCGGGACTAGCGGGAGGGTTGTCTACAATGAGCAGTTCTTC
TRBV4-3	.	TRBJ1-6	.	CASSQGGGRNSPLHF	TGCGCCAGCAGCCAAGGTGGGGGCCGGAATTCACCCCTCCACTTT
TRBV5-6	.	TRBJ1-2	TRBD1	CASSGDRGLGYTF	TGTGCCAGCAGCGGGGACAGGGGGCTTGGCTACACCTTC
TRBV5-5	.	TRBJ2-7	TRBD1	CASSPRQGARYEQYF	TGTGCCAGCAGCCCTCGACAGGGGGCTAGGTACGAGCAGTACTTC
TRBV30	.	TRBJ1-2	TRBD1	CAWNTGAGRYGYTF	TGTGCCTGGAACACAGGGGCGGGACGGTATGGCTACACCTTC
TRBV7-2	.	TRBJ1-3	TRBD1	CASSADYRGRGNTIYF	TGTGCCAGCAGCGCAGACTACAGGGGGCGCGGAAACACCATATATTTT
TRBV30	.	TRBJ1-5	.	CAWSGQSNQPQHF	TGTGCCTGGAGTGGACAGAGCAATCAGCCCCAGCATTTT
TRBV19	.	TRBJ2-1	TRBD2	CASSIDVGGRAAYNEQFF	TGTGCCAGTAGTATAGATGTAGGCGGGAGGGCCGCCTACAATGAGCAGTTCTTC
TRBV11-1	.	TRBJ2-7	TRBD1	CASSLSRQGYEQYF	TGTGCCAGCAGCTTATCGCGACAGGGCTACGAGCAGTACTTC
TRBV19	few	TRBJ1-5	.	CASSIYRGDNQPQHF	TGTGCCAGTAGTATATACCGGGGGGACAATCAGCCCCAGCATTTT
TRBV6-6	.	TRBJ2-5	TRBD2	CASSYAGGGTQYF	TGTGCCAGCAGTTACGCCGGGGGGGGGACCCAGTACTTC
TRBV6-5	.	TRBJ2-1	.	CASSSNREQFF	TGTGCCAGCAGTTCCAATAGGGAGCAGTTCTTC
TRBV6-5	.	TRBJ2-7	TRBD1	CASSSTGGGEQYF	TGTGCCAGCAGTTCGACAGGGGGGGGCGAGCAGTACTTC
TRBV6-5	few	TRBJ1-5	TRBD1	CASRGTGNQPQHF	TGTGCCAGCAGAGGGACAGGGAATCAGCCCCAGCATTTT
TRBV6-5	.	TRBJ1-2	TRBD1	CASSPTGVANYGYTF	TGTGCCAGCAGCCCGACAGGGGTAGCTAACTATGGCTACACCTTC
TRBV15	.	TRBJ2-7	.	CATSRENNHEQYF	TGTGCCACCAGCAGAGAAAATAACCACGAGCAGTACTTC
TRBV4-1	once	TRBJ1-1	.	CASSQDQGQNTEAFF	TGCGCCAGCAGCCAAGATCAGGGGCAGAACACTGAAGCTTTCTTT
TRBV6-5	.	TRBJ1-2	TRBD1	CASSYGTDLNYGYTF	TGTGCCAGCAGTTACGGGACAGACTTAAACTATGGCTACACCTTC
TRBV27	.	TRBJ1-5	TRBD1	CASSLGWGRGHSNQPQHF	TGTGCCAGCAGTTTGGGGTGGGGCAGGGGGCATAGCAATCAGCCCCAGCATTTT
TRBV5-4	few	TRBJ2-3	.	CASSFTQTSTDTQYF	TGTGCCAGCAGCTTCACACAAACTAGCACAGATACGCAGTATTTT
TRBV9	.	TRBJ1-4	TRBD1	CASSASNPGQGRRYKKLFF	TGTGCCAGCAGCGCCTCAAATCCGGGACAGGGGCGAAGATATAAAAAACTGTTTTTT
TRBV5-1	once	TRBJ2-5	.	CASSLRGGAYQETQYF	TGCGCCAGCAGCTTGCGCGGGGGCGCGTACCAAGAGACCCAGTACTTC
TRBV5-4	few	TRBJ1-1	TRBD1	CASSKRTGRNTEAFF	TGTGCCAGCAGCAAGCGGACAGGAAGGAACACTGAAGCTTTCTTT
TRBV2	once	TRBJ2-1	TRBD2	CASTPWGVGLAGTEQFF	TGTGCCAGCACGCCTTGGGGAGTTGGACTAGCGGGAACCGAGCAGTTCTTC
TRBV6-1	.	TRBJ2-2	TRBD1	CASRETGTGELFF	TGTGCCAGCAGGGAGACAGGGACCGGGGAGCTGTTTTTT
TRBV9	few	TRBJ2-5	TRBD2	CASSPGLAGPGGKETQYF	TGTGCCAGCAGCCCGGGACTAGCGGGCCCGGGAGGAAAAGAGACCCAGTACTTC
TRBV27	.	TRBJ1-6	.	CASSVAGGRYSPLHF	TGTGCCAGCAGTGTGGCCGGGGGGCGTTATTCACCCCTCCACTTT
TRBV9	.	TRBJ1-2	TRBD1	CASSDSTGGDYGYTF	TGTGCCAGCAGCGATTCGACAGGGGGGGACTACGGCTACACCTTC
TRBV28	.	TRBJ2-7	TRBD2	CASSAAPGTSGRVRGYEQYF	TGTGCCAGCAGCGCGGCTCCCGGGACTAGCGGGAGGGTGCGTGGCTACGAGCAGTACTTC
TRBV5-4	.	TRBJ2-7	.	CASSLKTTYEQYF	TGTGCCAGCAGCTTAAAGACTACCTACGAGCAGTACTTC
TRBV4-2	.	TRBJ1-2	.	CASSQGTDNYGYTF	TGTGCCAGCAGCCAAGGGACAGATAACTATGGCTACACCTTC
TRBV27	.	TRBJ1-4	.	CASSSGTGVPLYEEKLFF	TGTGCCAGCAGTTCGGGGACGGGGGTGCCCCTATATGAAGAAAAACTGTTTTTT
TRBV6-6	.	TRBJ1-2	.	CASSRAEGNYGYTF	TGTGCCAGCAGCCGCGCCGAGGGAAACTATGGCTACACCTTC
TRBV20-1	.	TRBJ2-5	.	CRAGETQYF	TGCAGGGCGGGGGAGACCCAGTACTTC
TRBV5-5	.	TRBJ1-1	TRBD1	CASSWDSHRVNTEAFF	TGTGCCAGCAGCTGGGACAGTCACCGGGTGAACACTGAAGCTTTCTTT
TRBV6-6	.	TRBJ2-1	TRBD1	CASSYPSQGSEQFF	TGTGCCAGCAGTTACCCCTCACAGGGGTCCGAGCAGTTCTTC